Presented here are 15 T cell receptor beta chains from one specimen sequenced in a study of CD8 T cells in ankylosing spondylitis. TCRdb re-derived calls from the 5' RACE reads in MiXCR, one entry per CDR3 protein. The sample holds 230,000 or so distinct CDR3 sequences, 18% seen once. Input material: blood, either unsorted or a sorted T cell fraction (not recorded which). Every receptor here comes from a male donor with ankylosing spondylitis or in good health (not recorded which).

This clonotype has a count of ten or more. The chain is built from TRBV4-1 and TRBJ2-7; D is perhaps TRBD2 (5 bases). The CDR3 runs to 15 residues. Germline V gene sequence: CDR1 MGHRA, CDR2 YSYEKL. Trimming shortened V by 0 bases and J by 5 bases, and 14 bases separated the two germline ends. The CDR3 here is CASSQDGEEVDEQYF. DNA of the CDR3: TGCGCCAGCAGCCAAGATGGCGAGGAGGTGGACGAGCAGTACTTC.

This clonotype was seen repeatedly, ten times or more. DNA of the CDR3: TGCGCCAGCAGCCAAGATAGACCCCGGGACACTGGGCTTTACTACGAGCAGTACTTC. It encodes CASSQDRPRDTGLYYEQYF. The chain is built from TRBV4-3 and TRBJ2-7, with D perhaps matching TRBD1 (6 bases). Deletions cut 0 bases from V and 3 bases from J, with 24 bases between. This CDR3 is built from 19 residues. Germline CDR1 LGHNA, CDR2 YSLEER.

The chain is built from TRBV6-5 and TRBJ2-7; D is ambiguous. Germline CDR1 is MNHEY and CDR2 is SVGAGI. CDR3 length equals 14 residues. The ends were cut back, 0 bases at V and 3 bases at J, with 9 bases in the middle. The CDR3: CASSYSQNFYEQYF. The CDR3 nucleotides are TGTGCCAGCAGTTACTCCCAGAATTTCTACGAGCAGTACTTC.

This clonotype appeared a few times. CDR3 sequence reads: CSARGLAVEQFF. CDR3 DNA: TGCAGTGCTAGGGGACTAGCAGTTGAGCAGTTCTTC. V usage is TRBV20-1 and J usage is TRBJ2-1; the match to TRBD2 covers 9 bases. The V and J ends lost 3 bases and 9 bases, in that order; junction bases with no gene match: 3. The germline V gene has CDR1 DFQATT and CDR2 SNEGSKA (reference sequence). The CDR3 is 12 amino acids.

The gene calls are TRBV5-1 and TRBJ1-4, with D possibly matching TRBD1 (5 bases). The CDR3 totals 15 residues. Trimming cost V 0 bases and J 3 bases, with 9 bases left between them. The germline V gene has CDR1 SGHRS and CDR2 YFSETQ. CDR3 coding DNA: TGCGCCAGCAGCTTGGTGGCGGGGGCTAATGAAAAACTGTTTTTT. This encodes CASSLVAGANEKLFF.

At least ten counts were recorded for this clonotype. The chain recombines TRBV15 with TRBJ1-3; no clear D. V lost 1 base to trimming and J lost 2 bases, with 9 bases between them. The CDR3 spans 15 residues. Germline values: CDR1 LNHNV, CDR2 YYDKDF (reference sequence). The CDR3 DNA reads as TGTGCCACCAGCAGAGCCCGAGACGCTGGAAACACCATATATTTT. It translates to CATSRARDAGNTIYF. The variable domain in full, with the rest retrieved from reference TRBV15 and TRBJ1-3, is DAMVIQNPRYQVTQFGKPVTLSCSQTLNHNVMYWYQQKSSQAPKLLFHYYDKDFNNEADTPDNFQSRRPNTSFCFLDIRSPGLGDTAMYLCATSRARDAGNTIYFGEGSWLTVV.

This sequence joins TRBV4-3 and TRBJ1-1; D is ambiguous. This CDR3 has 14 residues. Germline assignment: CDR1 LGHNA and CDR2 YSLEER. V was cut by 3 bases and J by 1 base, with 9 bases left in between. The CDR3 protein is CASSQDGGNTEAFF. CDR3 nucleotides: TGCGCCAGCAGCCAGGACGGTGGGAACACTGAAGCTTTCTTT.

The chain combines TRBV5-1 with TRBJ2-7; D is unresolved. The CDR3 runs to 15 residues. Germline loops: CDR1 SGHRS, CDR2 YFSETQ. Trimming left V 0 bases short and J 1 base short, with 11 bases between. The CDR3 spells CASSLETPTSYEQYF. The CDR3, as DNA: TGCGCCAGCAGCTTGGAGACCCCCACTTCCTACGAGCAGTACTTC.

This clonotype appeared a single time. J is TRBJ2-7 and V is TRBV12-3 or TRBV12-4; D unclear. The CDR3 totals 13 residues. V was trimmed by 6 bases and J by 1 base, leaving 10 bases between them. The CDR3 reads CASSRPVSYEQYF. The CDR3 DNA sequence: TGTGCCAGCAGCCGCCCGGTTTCCTACGAGCAGTACTTC.

The V call is TRBV11-2, the J call TRBJ2-7; no clear D gene. The germline CDR1 and CDR2 sequences are SGHAT and FQNNGV. With 5 bases removed from V and 6 bases from J, the gap between germline ends came to 14 bases. This CDR3 spans 13 amino acids. The DNA for the CDR3 is TGTGCCAGCAGCCCCAGGTCTAGGCTCGAGCAGTACTTC. Translation gives CASSPRSRLEQYF.

The V call is TRBV9, the J call TRBJ2-6; perhaps TRBD2 as D (6 bases). The ends were cut back, 3 bases at V and 1 base at J, with 20 bases in the middle. Germline V gene lookup returns CDR1 SGDLS and CDR2 YYNGEE. The CDR3 spans 19 residues. The CDR3 bases are TGTGCCAGCAGCGCGGACGGTCTAGCGTTCCTTTCTGGGGCCAACGTCCTGACTTTC. Translating it yields CASSADGLAFLSGANVLTF.

This clonotype was recorded a few times. The rearrangement links TRBV6-1 to TRBJ2-1, with D perhaps assigned TRBD1 or TRBD2 (5 bases each). The CDR3 is 17 residues long. The germline V and J ends were trimmed by 7 bases and 0 bases, with 19 bases remaining between them. Germline V lookup: CDR1 MNHNS, CDR2 SASEGT. In nucleotides, the CDR3 is TGTGCCAGCAACCCCCTCGACGGGGCGAGCTCCTACAATGAGCAGTTCTTC. It encodes CASNPLDGASSYNEQFF.

The chain couples TRBV3-1 to TRBJ2-7; 8 positions agree with TRBD2. The CDR3 runs 16 residues. V lost 4 bases and J lost 0; bases outside the gene matches: 8. Germline-derived CDR1 and CDR2 are LGHDT and YNNKEL (reference sequence). CDR3 DNA: TGTGCCAGCAGCCCGTATAGCGGGGTGCCCTCCTACGAGCAGTACTTC. It yields the protein CASSPYSGVPSYEQYF.

This clonotype appeared a few times. The chain recombines TRBV9 with TRBJ2-1; D is possibly TRBD1 or TRBD2 (5 bases each). This CDR3 spans 16 amino acids. Germline CDR1 and CDR2: SGDLS and YYNGEE. Trimming cost V 0 bases and J 3 bases, with 13 bases left between them. The CDR3 protein is CASSVGGTPGYNEQFF. As DNA, the CDR3 is TGTGCCAGCAGCGTAGGGGGGACCCCGGGCTACAATGAGCAGTTCTTC.

The chain employs TRBV9 and TRBJ2-7; 11 nucleotides align to TRBD1. The CDR3 runs to 15 residues. J gave up 4 bases and V 4 bases, and 7 bases lay outside the gene matches. Germline CDR1 and CDR2: SGDLS and YYNGEE. This CDR3 reads CASSPRDRGGYEQYF. In nucleotides, the CDR3 is TGTGCCAGCAGCCCCCGGGACAGGGGGGGATACGAGCAGTACTTC.